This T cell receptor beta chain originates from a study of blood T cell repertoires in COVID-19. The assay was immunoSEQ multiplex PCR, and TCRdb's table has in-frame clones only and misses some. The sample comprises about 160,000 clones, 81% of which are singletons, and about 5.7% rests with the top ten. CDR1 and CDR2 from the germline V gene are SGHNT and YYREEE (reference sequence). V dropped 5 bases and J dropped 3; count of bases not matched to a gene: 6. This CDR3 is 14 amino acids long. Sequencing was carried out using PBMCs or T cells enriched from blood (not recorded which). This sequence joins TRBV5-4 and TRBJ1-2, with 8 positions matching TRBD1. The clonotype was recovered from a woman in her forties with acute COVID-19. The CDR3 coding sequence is TGTGCCAGCAGTCCCGGGACAGGACACTATGGCTACACCTTC. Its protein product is CASSPGTGHYGYTF.